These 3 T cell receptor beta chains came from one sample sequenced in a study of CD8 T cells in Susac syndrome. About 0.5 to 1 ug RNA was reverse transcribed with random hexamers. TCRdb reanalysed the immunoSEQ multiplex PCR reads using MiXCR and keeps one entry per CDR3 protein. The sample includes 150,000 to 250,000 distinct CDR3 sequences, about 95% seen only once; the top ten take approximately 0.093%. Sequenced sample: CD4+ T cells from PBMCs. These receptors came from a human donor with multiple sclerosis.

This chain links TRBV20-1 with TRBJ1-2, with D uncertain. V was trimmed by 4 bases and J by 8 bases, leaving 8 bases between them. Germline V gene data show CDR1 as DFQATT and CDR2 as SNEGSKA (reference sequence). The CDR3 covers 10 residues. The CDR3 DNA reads TGCAGTGCTAACAACAACGGCTACACCTTC. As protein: CSANNNGYTF.

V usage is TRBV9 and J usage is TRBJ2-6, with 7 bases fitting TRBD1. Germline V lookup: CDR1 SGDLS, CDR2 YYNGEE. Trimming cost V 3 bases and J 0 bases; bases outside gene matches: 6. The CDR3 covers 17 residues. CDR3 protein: CASSESYRGSGANVLTF. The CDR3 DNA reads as TGTGCCAGCAGCGAGTCCTACAGGGGCTCTGGGGCCAACGTCCTGACTTTC.

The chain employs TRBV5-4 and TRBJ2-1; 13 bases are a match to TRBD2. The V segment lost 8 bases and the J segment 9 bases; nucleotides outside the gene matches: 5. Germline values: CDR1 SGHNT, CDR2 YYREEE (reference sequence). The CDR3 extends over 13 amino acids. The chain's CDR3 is CASGLAGVGEQFF. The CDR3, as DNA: TGTGCCAGTGGACTAGCGGGAGTCGGTGAGCAGTTCTTC.